Described below is a single T cell receptor (beta chain) sequence and its context. Germline CDR1 reads SGHNT; CDR2 reads YENEEA. Trimming removed 0 bases from V and 3 bases from J; junction bases left unmatched: 11. This CDR3 is 18 amino acids long. The source of the sample is a study of technical replicates of blood from a few donors. This table comes from immunoSEQ multiplex PCR, and its TCRdb copy is limited to in-frame clones, with some not included. Seen here are about 75,000 clones, around 97% observed once, and the top ten hold about 0.27%. This chain connects TRBV11-3 to TRBJ2-7; 10 bases align to TRBD2. The TCR was taken from a human donor in good health. Sequenced material: T cells isolated from PBMCs. For the CDR3, the DNA is TGTGCCAGCAGCTTAGACCGAGCGGGAGGGCCTGGAAGCTACGAGCAGTACTTC. Translating gives CASSLDRAGGPGSYEQYF. Drawing the rest from reference TRBV11-3 and TRBJ2-7, the complete variable domain is EAGVVQSPRYKIIEKKQPVAFWCNPISGHNTLYWYLQNLGQGPELLIRYENEEAVDDSQLPKDRFSAERLKGVDSTLKIQPAELGDSAVYLCASSLDRAGGPGSYEQYFGPGTRLTVT.